This T cell receptor (beta chain) was profiled in a study of shared clonotypes between healthy human individuals. Study-level points and caveats: In contrast to clonotypes shared by all four donors, non-shared clonotypes had lower generation probabilities. Naive subsets generally had larger estimated richness than memory subsets.

The method was immunoSEQ multiplex PCR; TCRdb's version includes in-frame clones alone and lacks a portion of them. The sample yields about 2 million clones, roughly 96% seen once. Trimming removed 3 bases from V and 0 bases from J; junction bases left unmatched: 1. CDR3 length: 15 residues. Germline V gives CDR1 SGHRS, CDR2 YFSETQ. Regarding this clone: Its antigen is undetermined.

The clonotype comes from a man younger than 35 in good health. The sample was naive CD4+ T cells sorted from blood. Subset denoted: CD45RA+ positively selected. The chain employs TRBV5-1 and TRBJ2-2; 8 bases are a match to TRBD1. The CDR3 DNA reads as TGCGCCAGCAGCTGGGACAGGCCGAACACCGGGGAGCTGTTTTTT. It encodes CASSWDRPNTGELFF.